The TCR beta chain under discussion was sequenced for a study of T cell responses to AZD1222 COVID-19 vaccine. Study results and limitations: The repertoires were collected only after the peak T cell response. Mostly white British, mostly female donors; authors suggested clonal diversity may be underestimated.

Of note for this clone: Its antigen is still unknown.

In germline, CDR1 is SGHTS, CDR2 YDEGEE. The CDR3 totals 11 residues. Trimming cost V 0 bases and J 9 bases, with 7 bases left between them. Profiling relied on immunoSEQ multiplex PCR, and the TCRdb table lists in-frame clones only, not all of them. The table lists roughly 200,000 clones, approximately 92% of them singletons. The rearrangement joins TRBV5-8 to TRBJ2-7; D is uncertain. This clonotype was obtained from an adult in good health. The sequencing used peripheral blood, collected on day 0 of AZD1222 vaccination. CDR3 coding DNA: TGTGCCAGCAGCTTGGAAGCTTTGCAGTACTTC. Translated: CASSLEALQYF.